This T cell receptor (beta chain) was captured in a study of CD8+ T cells in alopecia areata (dated by TCRdb to between 2017 and 2018). Study-level background: Treated patients were enrolled in an open-label pilot trial of oral tofacitinib at 5 to 10 mg twice daily for moderate-to-severe alopecia areata. Patients received tofacitinib for 6 to 18 months and were then followed off drug for 6 months to check for delayed response and recurrence. Biopsies were taken from tofacitinib-treated patients at baseline and again at 4 and 24 weeks into treatment, and several of those patients also had a later scalp biopsy. Scalp clonality was compared across normal scalp (n=4), patchy alopecia areata scalp (n=8), and alopecia totalis/universalis scalp (n=8). The SALT score, which quantifies the percentage of affected scalp surface area, was used to measure disease severity in treated patients. Scalp tissue and sorted CD4+ and CD8+ peripheral blood T cells from patchy and totalis/universalis alopecia areata patients and from healthy controls were covered by human TCRbeta sequencing. TCRbeta CDR3 regions were amplified by immunoSEQ multiplex PCR with 35 Vbeta forward and 13 Jbeta reverse primers. To study T cell clonal expansion in alopecia areata, the researchers applied high-throughput TCRbeta sequencing to both the C3H/HeJ mouse model and human patients. RNA was obtained with the PAXgene miRNA kit for fixed scalp, the miRNeasy kit for PBMCs, and the RNeasy kit for mouse skin. Here is what the overall study found, with its caveats: Because the treated cohort was small and had only one nonresponder, larger studies are needed to examine links between baseline CD8+ expansion and response. During tofacitinib treatment, many expanded lesional clones remained in scalp and blood, and this persistence may partly explain relapse after treatment is stopped. Shared TCR sequences between patients were less evident than in mice, which may be partly attributable to HLA diversity in the patient population. Compared with normal scalp, lesional scalp, particularly in alopecia totalis/universalis, had higher clonality and more expanded CD8+ clones, which suggests antigenic drive. Unlike mouse skin, which is dominated by gammadelta T cells, normal human skin has resident alphabeta T cells that are also sequenced, and this complicates analysis of the scalp TCR repertoire. Scalp clonality and the number of expanded CD8+ clones among the top 100 scalp clones were significantly decreased by tofacitinib.

Of note for this clone: Its antigen specificity is not known. Nothing much larger sits one base from this clone, and base qualities are not available.

In light of the paper, this sample's treatment or condition label describes: oral pan-JAK inhibitor, 5-10 mg twice daily. Peripheral blood and lesional scalp punch biopsies were obtained from patients with alopecia areata. PBMCs were isolated by density centrifugation and stained for CD3, CD4 and CD8, and CD4+ and CD8+ T cells were sorted on a FACSAria. Library preparation employed the immunoSEQ multiplex PCR assay. To provide template for TCR sequencing, every sample had RNA extracted and reverse transcribed into cDNA. First-strand cDNA was synthesized with SuperScript III using a 2:1 mix of oligo-dT and random hexamers. A synthetic immune receptor repertoire was used to gauge amplification bias, and whatever bias remained was removed computationally. In the paper's pipeline: After raw reads were preprocessed to remove errors, the CDR3 was defined following IMGT conventions as running from the conserved cysteine to phenylalanine. Clonality was calculated as 1 minus Shannon entropy normalized by log2 of the number of productive unique TCRs. CD4 or CD8 identity of scalp clones was inferred by cross-referencing scalp TCRbeta sequences with sorted blood CD4 and CD8 repertoires. TCRdb re-hosts the immuneACCESS table, in-frame sequences only. Its copies lack some clones; in the studies checked, an unresolved V gene accounts for under half of them, and the cause for the rest is not known. That table supplies the V and J calls and clone size; D and trimming were determined from the DNA. Across this sample there are about 170,000 clones, with around 58% seen only once. Together, the top ten hold 16% of the sample.

The TCR comes from a human donor with alopecia areata. Sequencing was performed on CD4+ T cells sorted from blood, taken at roughly week 58, from a patient treated with tofacitinib.

The CDR3 reads as follows: CASSQRLAGADTQYF. The nucleotide sequence is given as TGCGCCAGCAGCCAGCGACTAGCCGGGGCAGATACGCAGTATTTT. The sequence links TRBV4-1 to TRBJ2-3, with 7 middle bases fitting TRBD2. The germline V gene encodes CDR1 MGHRA and CDR2 YSYEKL. The junction shows trimming of 3 bases on V and 4 bases on J, and the gene matches do not reach 7 bases of it. Including the terminal cysteine and phenylalanine, the CDR3 comprises 15 residues. The DNA shown is the 45-base CDR3, in frame from base 1.